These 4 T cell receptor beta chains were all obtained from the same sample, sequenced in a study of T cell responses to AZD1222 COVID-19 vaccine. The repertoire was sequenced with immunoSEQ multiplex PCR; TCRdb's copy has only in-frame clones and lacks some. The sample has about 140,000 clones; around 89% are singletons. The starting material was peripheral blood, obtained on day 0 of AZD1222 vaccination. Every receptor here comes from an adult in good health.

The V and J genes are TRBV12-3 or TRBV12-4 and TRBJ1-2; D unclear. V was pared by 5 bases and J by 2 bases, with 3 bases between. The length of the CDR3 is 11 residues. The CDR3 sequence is CASSQNYGYTF. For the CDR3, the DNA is TGTGCCAGCAGTCAAAACTATGGCTACACCTTC.

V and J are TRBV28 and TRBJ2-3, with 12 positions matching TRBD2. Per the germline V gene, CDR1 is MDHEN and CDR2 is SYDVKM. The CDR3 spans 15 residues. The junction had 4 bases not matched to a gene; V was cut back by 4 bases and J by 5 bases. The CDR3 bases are TGTGCCAGCAGTTGGACTAGCGGGATTGGAGATACGCAGTATTTT. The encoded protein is CASSWTSGIGDTQYF.

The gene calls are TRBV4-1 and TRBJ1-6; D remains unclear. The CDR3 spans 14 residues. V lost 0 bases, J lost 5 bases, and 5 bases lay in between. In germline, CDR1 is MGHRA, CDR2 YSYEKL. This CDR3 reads CASSQDWDNSPLHF. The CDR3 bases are TGCGCCAGCAGCCAAGATTGGGATAATTCACCCCTCCACTTT.

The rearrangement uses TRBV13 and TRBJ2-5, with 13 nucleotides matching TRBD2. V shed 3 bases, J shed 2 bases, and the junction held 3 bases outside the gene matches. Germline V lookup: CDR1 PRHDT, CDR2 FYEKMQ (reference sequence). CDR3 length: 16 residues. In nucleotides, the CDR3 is TGTGCCAGCAGCTTTGGACTAGCGGGAGATCAAGAGACCCAGTACTTC. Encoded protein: CASSFGLAGDQETQYF.